The next 26 T cell receptor beta chains were all read from a single sample in a study of long-term antiretroviral therapy in people with HIV. Survey-level immunoSEQ v3.0 assays were run. This table comes from immunoSEQ multiplex PCR, and its TCRdb copy is limited to in-frame clones, with some not included. The table lists 20,000 to 30,000 clones, approximately 88% of them singletons. The sample was unsorted PBMCs, taken around 4.3 years after starting antiretroviral therapy. The receptors stem from a man aged 25 to 45 with HIV.

The chain uses TRBV5-8 and TRBJ1-1, with TRBD1 matching 7 bases. Germline V CDR1 and CDR2: SGHTS, YDEGEE. J gave up 8 bases and V 3 bases, and 16 bases lay outside the gene matches. The CDR3 consists of 16 residues. This CDR3 reads CASSSMGGRGEFEAFF. The CDR3 DNA sequence: TGTGCCAGCAGCTCCATGGGCGGCAGGGGGGAGTTCGAAGCTTTCTTT. Using reference TRBV5-8 and TRBJ1-1 for the parts outside the CDR3, the full variable domain is EAGVTQSPTHLIKTRGQQATLRCSPISGHTSVYWYQQALGLGLQFLLWYDEGEERNRGNFPPRFSGRQFPNYSSELNVNALELEDSALYLCASSSMGGRGEFEAFFGQGTRLTVV.

This clone appeared once. This chain joins TRBV5-4 and TRBJ2-5, with D possibly being TRBD2 (6 bases). The CDR3 is 14 residues long. V shed 4 bases and J shed 5 bases, with 15 bases lying between them. The V gene's germline CDR1 is SGHNT and CDR2 YYREEE (reference sequence). The CDR3 loop reads CASSRSGGPETQYF. CDR3 DNA sequence: TGTGCCAGCAGCCGGAGCGGAGGGCCGGAGACCCAGTACTTC.

The rearrangement links TRBV6-5 to TRBJ1-2; D may be TRBD1 (5 bases). The ends were cut back, 5 bases at V and 5 bases at J, with 18 bases in the middle. The CDR3 runs 15 residues. CDR1 is MNHEY and CDR2 is SVGAGI in the germline V gene. CDR3 in amino acids: CASSPRAGPNYGYTF. The CDR3 DNA reads TGTGCCAGCAGTCCCAGGGCCGGGCCGAATTATGGCTACACCTTC.

This clone was observed a single time. The rearrangement joins TRBV5-1 to TRBJ2-5, with 7 bases that match TRBD2. This CDR3 is built from 16 residues. Germline-derived CDR1 and CDR2 are SGHRS and YFSETQ. V shed 0 bases and J 1 base; nucleotides not matched to a gene: 6. The CDR3, as DNA: TGCGCCAGCAGCTTGGGGGGGGGATCCGGCCAAGAGACCCAGTACTTC. Its translation: CASSLGGGSGQETQYF. Full variable domain (outside the CDR3, taken from reference TRBV5-1 and TRBJ2-5): KAGVTQTPRYLIKTRGQQVTLSCSPISGHRSVSWYQQTPGQGLQFLFEYFSETQRNKGNFPGRFSGRQFSNSRSEMNVSTLELGDSALYLCASSLGGGSGQETQYFGPGTRLLVL.

CDR3 region: CASSRPGYTGELFF. CDR3 DNA: TGTGCCAGCAGTCGTCCGGGGTACACCGGGGAGCTGTTTTTT. V usage is TRBV13 and J usage is TRBJ2-2, with D perhaps TRBD2 (5 bases). Per the germline V gene, CDR1 is PRHDT and CDR2 is FYEKMQ (reference sequence). The CDR3 is 14 residues long. Trimming shortened V by 6 bases and J by 3 bases, and 11 bases separated the two germline ends.

The genes are TRBV6-6 and TRBJ2-7, with 8 bases lining up with TRBD1. This CDR3 is built from 13 residues. The V gene end was trimmed by 6 bases and the J gene end by 3 bases; junction bases not matched to a gene: 4. Looked up from germline, CDR1 is MNHNY and CDR2 is SVGAGI (reference sequence). As DNA, the CDR3 is TGTGCCAGCAGCCAACAGGGGGTCTACGAGCAGTACTTC. Its translation is CASSQQGVYEQYF.

The V gene is TRBV7-9, the J gene TRBJ2-2; TRBD1 is a possible D gene (6 bases). The CDR3 loop spans 13 amino acids. Trimming removed 5 bases at V and 4 bases at J, with 8 bases between. The germline V gene has CDR1 SEHNR and CDR2 FQNEAQ (reference sequence). CDR3 sequence: CASSTRGTGELFF. CDR3 nucleotide sequence: TGTGCCAGCAGCACCAGGGGCACCGGGGAGCTGTTTTTT.

V is TRBV7-1 and J is TRBJ1-2, with no clear D. TRBV7-1 is recorded as an ORF, its role being uncertain. The CDR3 has 17 amino acids. Trimming removed 5 bases at V and 0 bases at J, with 19 bases between. CDR3 region: CASSHPSGHLANYGYTF. Here the CDR3 DNA reads TGTGCCAGCAGCCACCCCTCTGGCCACCTAGCTAACTATGGCTACACCTTC.

The chain recombines TRBV30 with TRBJ1-5; D gene uncertain. In germline, CDR1 is GTSNPN, CDR2 SVGIG (reference sequence). The length of the CDR3 is 13 residues. Trimming left V 1 base short and J 0 bases short, with 4 bases between. In nucleotides, the CDR3 is TGTGCCTGGAGTGCATATAGCAATCAGCCCCAGCATTTT. Protein sequence: CAWSAYSNQPQHF.

This clone has a single count. J is TRBJ1-3 and V is TRBV6-1; D remains unclear. This CDR3 has 14 amino acids. In germline, CDR1 is MNHNS, CDR2 SASEGT. V was shortened by 7 bases and J by 0 bases, with 10 bases between the two germline ends. The CDR3, as DNA: TGTGCCAGCATGCGGCCCCCCTCTGGAAACACCATATATTTT. This encodes CASMRPPSGNTIYF.

V and J are TRBV28 and TRBJ2-1; D is uncertain. Germline V gene sequence: CDR1 MDHEN, CDR2 SYDVKM. Trimming stripped 2 bases from V and 7 bases from J, with 3 bases between. CDR3 length equals 11 residues. CDR3 DNA: TGTGCCAGCAGTTTAGTAAATGAGCAGTTCTTC. It encodes CASSLVNEQFF.

The chain combines TRBV7-2 with TRBJ2-1, with D possibly being TRBD1 or TRBD2 (5 bases each). V lost 0 bases and J lost 6, with 12 bases in between. Germline CDR1 SGHTA, CDR2 FQGNSA. The CDR3 is 15 amino acids. The CDR3 DNA reads TGTGCCAGCAGCTTAGCGAGGGGTGGGGGCAATGAGCAGTTCTTC. Its translation is CASSLARGGGNEQFF.

This chain joins TRBV28 and TRBJ2-3; D uncertain. The germline gives CDR1 MDHEN, CDR2 SYDVKM. The germline V and J ends were trimmed by 1 base and 6 bases, with 8 bases remaining between them. The length of the CDR3 is 13 residues. CDR3 sequence reads: CASSLSAVDTQYF. CDR3 sequence (DNA): TGTGCCAGCAGTTTATCAGCCGTGGATACGCAGTATTTT.

The rearrangement joins TRBV7-9 to TRBJ1-2; no firm D call. This CDR3 region has 12 residues. CDR1 is SEHNR, CDR2 FQNEAQ, per germline (reference sequence). The V gene lost 1 base and the J gene lost 4 bases, with 4 bases spanning the gap. The CDR3 DNA follows: TGTGCCAGCAGCTTAGTCGGCTATGGCTACACCTTC. It yields the protein CASSLVGYGYTF.

The chain couples TRBV7-9 to TRBJ2-1; a possible D gene is TRBD1 (7 bases). Germline V gene lookup returns CDR1 SEHNR and CDR2 FQNEAQ (reference sequence). This CDR3 is built from 15 residues. Trimming shortened V by 5 bases and J by 8 bases, and 19 bases separated the two germline ends. The CDR3 DNA sequence: TGTGCCAGCAGCATGAGAGGAGGGGGCCGCGATGAGCAGTTCTTC. Translating gives CASSMRGGGRDEQFF. Combining the CDR3 with reference TRBV7-9 and TRBJ2-1 gives the whole variable domain DTGVSQNPRHKITKRGQNVTFRCDPISEHNRLYWYRQTLGQGPEFLTYFQNEAQLEKSRLLSDRFSAERPKGSFSTLEIQRTEQGDSAMYLCASSMRGGGRDEQFFGPGTRLTVL.

This clone came up once. The gene calls are TRBV11-3 and TRBJ1-2, with a tentative D call TRBD1 (5 bases). The CDR3 is 15 amino acids. V gave up 2 bases and J gave up 8 bases, with 18 bases separating them. Germline V gives CDR1 SGHNT, CDR2 YENEEA. Written as DNA, the CDR3 is TGTGCCAGCAGCTTATTGGGCAGGGAATGGCGGGGCTACACCTTC. Translating gives CASSLLGREWRGYTF.

This chain joins TRBV5-1 and TRBJ2-2, with TRBD1 matching over 10 bases. CDR3 length equals 15 residues. The J segment lost 3 bases and the V segment lost 4 bases, leaving 3 bases of the junction unmatched. Germline CDR1 is SGHRS and CDR2 is YFSETQ. In nucleotides, the CDR3 is TGCGCCAGCAGCCCGGACAGGGGGGACACCGGGGAGCTGTTTTTT. This gives the protein CASSPDRGDTGELFF.

The V call is TRBV14, the J call TRBJ2-5, with 7 bases identical to TRBD2. Trimming removed 3 bases from V and 5 bases from J; junction bases left unmatched: 9. The CDR3 spans 15 residues. CDR1 and CDR2 (germline): SGHDN, FVKESK. The CDR3 DNA follows: TGTGCCAGCAGCCAGGAGTTCGGGGGAGGGGAGACCCAGTACTTC. Translated: CASSQEFGGGETQYF.

V and J are TRBV7-2 and TRBJ2-3; 7 bases fit TRBD2. The ends lost 3 bases at V and 2 bases at J; junction bases unmatched: 11. Germline V gene sequence: CDR1 SGHTA, CDR2 FQGNSA. This CDR3 comprises 17 residues. The CDR3 DNA follows: TGTGCCAGCAGCTTGGGGGAGGGGAGTACCCTCACAGATACGCAGTATTTT. It specifies CASSLGEGSTLTDTQYF.

The chain recombines TRBV15 with TRBJ1-4; no reliable D call. The CDR3 is 15 residues long. Germline-derived CDR1 and CDR2 are LNHNV and YYDKDF (reference sequence). V lost 0 bases to trimming and J lost 7 bases, with 12 bases between them. The CDR3 nucleotides are TGTGCCACCAGCAGAGATCGCCCAGTGGTTGAAAAACTGTTTTTT. Translated, it gives CATSRDRPVVEKLFF.

The genes are TRBV2 and TRBJ1-1; no reliable D call. The CDR3 sequence is 13 residues long. The germline V and J ends were trimmed by 2 bases and 10 bases, with 14 bases remaining between them. The germline CDR1 and CDR2 sequences are SNHLY and FYNNEI. The CDR3 here is CASSERGTEGAFF. In DNA, the CDR3 is TGTGCCAGCAGTGAACGGGGAACGGAGGGAGCTTTCTTT.

This clone was counted once. The chain joins TRBV6-1 to TRBJ1-5, with D perhaps matching TRBD1 (6 bases). CDR3 length equals 12 residues. CDR1 and CDR2 from the germline V gene are MNHNS and SASEGT. The germline V and J ends were trimmed by 6 bases and 6 bases, with 9 bases remaining between them. The CDR3: CASRRGAQPQHF. CDR3 DNA: TGTGCCAGCAGGCGGGGGGCTCAGCCCCAGCATTTT.

V and J are TRBV29-1 and TRBJ2-7; D not resolved. From germline, CDR1 is SQVTM and CDR2 ANQGSEA. Trimming took off 3 bases at V and 1 base at J, with 19 bases between the two ends. This CDR3 comprises 16 residues. The CDR3 here is CSVEGRQDGDSYEQYF. The CDR3 DNA sequence: TGCAGCGTTGAGGGTCGGCAGGACGGCGATTCCTACGAGCAGTACTTC.

This clone was picked up one time. This chain uses TRBV6-5 with TRBJ2-1; D is uncertain. CDR1 is MNHEY and CDR2 is SVGAGI in the germline V gene. Trimming removed 6 bases from V and 9 bases from J, with 18 bases in between. The CDR3 spans 14 residues. CDR3: CASSGLGYVGEQFF. The CDR3 DNA is TGTGCCAGCAGCGGTCTGGGGTACGTTGGTGAGCAGTTCTTC.

The J gene is TRBJ2-7, the V gene TRBV11-2, with 9 nucleotides matching TRBD1. This CDR3 is built from 14 residues. J gave up 4 bases and V 3 bases, and 4 bases lay outside the gene matches. Germline assignment: CDR1 SGHAT and CDR2 FQNNGV. CDR3 sequence: CASSFGTGTYEQYF. CDR3 nucleotides: TGTGCCAGCAGCTTCGGGACAGGGACTTACGAGCAGTACTTC.

The chain links TRBV5-1 to TRBJ1-5; D not resolved. Trimming stripped 4 bases from V and 0 bases from J, with 8 bases between. The V gene's germline CDR1 is SGHRS and CDR2 YFSETQ. The CDR3 is 14 residues long. CDR3 DNA sequence: TGCGCCAGCAGCATGGACCCTAGCAATCAGCCCCAGCATTTT. Translated: CASSMDPSNQPQHF.